The entry below describes one T cell receptor beta chain. This sample stems from a study of cytomegalovirus exposure and HLA in healthy donors. With 60 Vbeta and 13 Jbeta primers, the PCR was carried out. Only in-frame clones appear in the TCRdb table, and some are missing; sequencing was by immunoSEQ multiplex PCR. Found here are roughly 78,000 clones; the top ten clones hold under 0.9%. The V gene end was trimmed by 3 bases and the J gene end by 0 bases; junction bases not matched to a gene: 2. This CDR3 is built from 16 residues. Germline V gene sequence: CDR1 LNHDA, CDR2 SQIVND (reference sequence).

The chain has TRBV19 and TRBJ2-6; 7 bases are shared with TRBD1. The sequence was obtained from a boy younger than 18 in good health and CMV-seronegative. The source material was PBMCs. The chain's CDR3 is CASSMRQGSGANVLTF. The CDR3 bases are TGTGCCAGTAGTATGCGACAGGGCTCTGGGGCCAACGTCCTGACTTTC.